This T cell receptor beta chain was sequenced for a study of low-dose radiotherapy and immunotherapy resistance in tumors. For the study at large: Intravenous cyclophosphamide 200 mg/m2 was given every two weeks, one day before radiation and immunotherapy.

Ten or more counts support this clonotype. Sample time point: after trial treatment. Sample treatment: LDRT plus nivolumab, ipilimumab, low-dose cyclophosphamide and aspirin (RACIN trial). Both TCRalpha and TCRbeta chains were reverse transcribed with V-gene-specific primers. TCR amplification ran 15 to 20 PCR cycles using constant-region and V-primer adapter primers. TCRdb used MiXCR to reprocess the reads, holding one entry per CDR3 protein. The sample gives roughly 100,000 distinct CDR3 sequences, around 20% of which show up once; 9.5% to 15% is in the top ten. This CDR3 is built from 14 residues. Looked up from germline, CDR1 is MNHEY and CDR2 is SVGEGT. Trimming at V came to 6 bases and at J to 4 bases, leaving 5 bases not matched to a gene.

Sequenced here: PBMCs, sampled after low-dose radiotherapy plus immunotherapy. The rearrangement joins TRBV6-2 or TRBV6-3 to TRBJ2-2; the match to TRBD1 covers 7 bases. The sequence came from a female donor with ovarian cancer. The CDR3 DNA reads TGTGCCAGCAGGGCGACAGGGACCACCGGGGAGCTGTTTTTT. Amino acids: CASRATGTTGELFF.